These 12 T cell receptor beta chains were all obtained from the same sample, sequenced in a study of OX40 agonist ivuxolimab in advanced cancers. Assay used: immunoSEQ multiplex PCR; TCRdb lists only in-frame clones, some missing. The sample lists tens of thousands of clones; about four fifths were seen once. Sequenced here: CD4+ or CD8+ T cells sorted from blood, sampled in a trial of the OX40 agonist ivuxolimab. The receptors originated from an adult with an advanced solid tumor such as melanoma, head and neck, liver or kidney cancer.

This chain links TRBV19 with TRBJ2-2, with 8 bases that match TRBD2. CDR3 length: 13 amino acids. J lost 7 bases, V lost 5 bases, and 3 bases had no gene match. Germline CDR1 is LNHDA and CDR2 is SQIVND (reference sequence). CDR3 sequence (DNA): TGTGCCAGTAGTGTTACTAGCGGCGGGGAGCTGTTTTTT. This codes for CASSVTSGGELFF.

The chain is built from TRBV5-4 and TRBJ2-3, with D possibly matching TRBD2 (5 bases). The CDR3 spans 15 residues. Trimming cost V 4 bases and J 0 bases, with 12 bases left between them. CDR1 SGHNT and CDR2 YYREEE come from the germline V gene (reference sequence). CDR3 sequence (DNA): TGTGCCAGCAGCACCGGACGGGATAGCACAGATACGCAGTATTTT. Translated: CASSTGRDSTDTQYF. Variable domain in full (rest from reference TRBV5-4 and TRBJ2-3): ETGVTQSPTHLIKTRGQQVTLRCSSQSGHNTVSWYQQALGQGPQFIFQYYREEENGRGNFPPRFSGLQFPNYSSELNVNALELDDSALYLCASSTGRDSTDTQYFGPGTRLTVL.

CDR3: CASLRQGASEQYF. For the CDR3, the DNA is TGTGCCAGCCTGAGACAGGGGGCAAGCGAGCAGTACTTC. This chain links TRBV2 with TRBJ2-7, with 10 nucleotides matching TRBD1. V lost 8 bases to trimming and J lost 6 bases; unmatched junction nucleotides: 7. This CDR3 region has 13 residues. Germline V CDR1 and CDR2: SNHLY, FYNNEI.

The chain has TRBV28 and TRBJ2-7; D ambiguous. This CDR3 is built from 14 residues. Germline V gene lookup returns CDR1 MDHEN and CDR2 SYDVKM. Trimming pared 3 bases from V and 2 bases from J, leaving 11 bases between. Here the CDR3 reads CASSFQRWPYEQYF. CDR3 sequence (DNA): TGTGCCAGCAGTTTTCAGAGGTGGCCCTACGAGCAGTACTTC.

This rearrangement joins TRBV5-1 to TRBJ2-3; D perhaps matches TRBD2 (5 bases). Germline loops: CDR1 SGHRS, CDR2 YFSETQ. The CDR3 is 15 amino acids. Trimming cost V 1 base and J 0 bases, with 9 bases left between them. CDR3 DNA sequence: TGCGCCAGCAGCTTGTTTCTAGCTAGCACAGATACGCAGTATTTT. Translating gives CASSLFLASTDTQYF.

This sequence joins TRBV7-8 and TRBJ2-1, with D possibly being TRBD2 (5 bases). Germline values: CDR1 SGHVS, CDR2 FQNEAQ. This CDR3 has 13 amino acids. V lost 0 bases and J 10 bases, leaving 10 bases between the germline ends. CDR3 sequence (DNA): TGTGCCAGCAGCTTAGCGAGTGAGCGGGAGCAGTTCTTC. Amino acid sequence: CASSLASEREQFF.

V usage is TRBV4-3 and J usage is TRBJ2-3; 8 bases line up with TRBD1. CDR1 and CDR2 from the germline V gene are LGHNA and YSLEER. V lost 0 bases and J lost 0; bases outside the gene matches: 5. This CDR3 region has 17 residues. The DNA of the CDR3 is TGCGCCAGCAGCCAAGATTGGCAGGGGGCTAGCACAGATACGCAGTATTTT. This gives the protein CASSQDWQGASTDTQYF.

This chain uses TRBV5-1 with TRBJ1-1; TRBD1 matches at 8 bases. Germline CDR1 reads SGHRS; CDR2 reads YFSETQ. V shed 0 bases and J 0 bases; nucleotides not matched to a gene: 7. This CDR3 is 17 amino acids long. The CDR3 sequence is CASSLGQGAGLNTEAFF. The CDR3, as DNA: TGCGCCAGCAGCTTGGGTCAGGGGGCCGGATTGAACACTGAAGCTTTCTTT.

The chain has TRBV4-3 and TRBJ2-7; the match to TRBD2 covers 13 bases. The CDR3 length is 15 residues. The junction had 1 base not matched to a gene; V was cut back by 3 bases and J by 2 bases. CDR1 and CDR2 (germline): LGHNA, YSLEER. CDR3 residues: CASSQGTSGAYEQYF. The CDR3 region has the DNA TGCGCCAGCAGCCAGGGGACTAGCGGGGCCTACGAGCAGTACTTC.

This clone was detected only a few times. In nucleotides, the CDR3 is TGTGCCAGCAGCTTATTAGCGGGGGGGCCCGATGAGCAGTTCTTC. Its protein product is CASSLLAGGPDEQFF. V and J are TRBV7-2 and TRBJ2-1, with TRBD2 matching 11 bases. Germline CDR1 reads SGHTA; CDR2 reads FQGNSA. The CDR3 length is 15 residues. Losses at the gene ends were 2 bases for V and 8 bases for J; bases not matched to a gene: 5. The whole variable domain, filled in from reference TRBV7-2 and TRBJ2-1, reads GAGVSQSPSNKVTEKGKDVELRCDPISGHTALYWYRQSLGQGLEFLIYFQGNSAPDKSGLPSDRFSAERTGGSVSTLTIQRTQQEDSAVYLCASSLLAGGPDEQFFGPGTRLTVL.

The chain joins TRBV28 to TRBJ2-7; 7 bases match TRBD1. V trimming: 5 bases; J trimming: 2 bases; junction bases outside the gene matches: 3. This CDR3 spans 13 amino acids. Germline V gives CDR1 MDHEN, CDR2 SYDVKM. Written as DNA, the CDR3 is TGTGCCAGCAGTCGACAGGGCCCCTACGAGCAGTACGTC. Translation gives CASSRQGPYEQYV.

V and J are TRBV19 and TRBJ1-1; TRBD1 aligns across 7 bases. This CDR3 is 13 amino acids long. V lost 5 bases, J lost 4 bases, and 4 bases stayed unmatched. Germline V lookup: CDR1 LNHDA, CDR2 SQIVND (reference sequence). CDR3 sequence reads: CASSGRQGTEAFF. The DNA for the CDR3 is TGTGCCAGTAGTGGTCGACAGGGCACTGAAGCTTTCTTT.